Here is one T cell receptor beta chain with its context. Antigen: not known. CDR1 SGHVS and CDR2 FNYEAQ come from the germline V gene. The CDR3 is 16 residues long. The ends lost 0 bases at V and 2 bases at J; junction bases unmatched: 3. These data originate in a study of cytomegalovirus exposure and HLA in healthy donors. Vbeta (60) and Jbeta (13) primers were used in the PCR. This table comes from immunoSEQ multiplex PCR, and its TCRdb copy is limited to in-frame clones, with some not included. Altogether approximately 100,000 clones are present, about 75% being singletons, with the ten largest covering less than 5%. Study-wide results and caveats: Later analysis reportedly placed an Asian-associated ancestry cluster below the roughly 700-donor mean in N-insertions. Despite most TCR sequences being rare, some public TCRs occurred in many donors. A few CMV-associated chains proved CMV antigen-specific in vitro. Some TCR beta chains (roughly 160 of them) were listed as cytomegalovirus-associated.

The rearrangement joins TRBV7-6 to TRBJ2-2; 7 bases are shared with TRBD2. The sample was PBMCs. The sequence derives from a young woman in good health and CMV-seropositive. The CDR3 sequence is CASSLAPGLNTGELFF. The CDR3 nucleotides read TGTGCCAGCAGCTTAGCTCCGGGACTAAACACCGGGGAGCTGTTTTTT.